These 10 T cell receptor beta chains were sequenced from one sample in a study of neurological immune-mediated disorders. TCRdb processed the 5' RACE reads anew with MiXCR; each CDR3 protein has one entry. The sample has tens of thousands of distinct CDR3 sequences, 3.5% to 5.5% seen once. The source material was PBMCs. Every receptor here comes from a woman aged 60-75 years with multiple sclerosis.

This clonotype showed up many times. This chain links TRBV7-7 with TRBJ2-1, with TRBD2 matching over 10 bases. CDR1 is SSHAT and CDR2 is FNYEAQ in the germline V gene (reference sequence). V was clipped by 6 bases and J by 0 bases; unmatched bases: 2. The CDR3 is 15 amino acids. The CDR3 protein is CASSPSGSSYNEQFF. The CDR3 bases are TGTGCCAGCAGTCCTAGCGGGAGCTCCTACAATGAGCAGTTCTTC.

Many counts were recorded for this clonotype. This sequence joins TRBV6-1 and TRBJ2-4, with 8 bases that match TRBD1. The V gene's germline CDR1 is MNHNS and CDR2 SASEGT. CDR3 length: 14 residues. The trim removed 3 bases at V and 6 bases at J, leaving 4 bases unmatched. In DNA form, the CDR3 reads TGTGCCAGCAGTGACGGACAGGGTGGAAACATTCAGTACTTC. It codes for CASSDGQGGNIQYF.

There are many counts of this clonotype. The V and J genes are TRBV29-1 and TRBJ2-1; TRBD1 matches at 7 bases. The CDR3 has 14 amino acids. Germline CDR1 and CDR2: SQVTM and ANQGSEA. J was trimmed by 4 bases and V by 5 bases; bases with no gene match: 8. The CDR3, as DNA: TGCAGCGTTCTTCCGGGACAGCTATACAATGAGCAGTTCTTC. Protein sequence: CSVLPGQLYNEQFF.

This clonotype was found many times. The rearrangement links TRBV5-5 to TRBJ1-1; D is unresolved. Germline-derived CDR1 and CDR2 are SGHKS and YYEKEE (reference sequence). The CDR3 has 14 residues. Trimming took 4 bases from V and 1 from J, leaving 11 bases between them. The CDR3 sequence: CASSLTPENTEAFF. CDR3 nucleotides: TGTGCCAGCAGCCTGACACCGGAGAACACTGAAGCTTTCTTT. The whole variable domain, remainder taken from reference TRBV5-5 and TRBJ1-1, is DAGVTQSPTHLIKTRGQQVTLRCSPISGHKSVSWYQQVLGQGPQFIFQYYEKEERGRGNFPDRFSARQFPNYSSELNVNALLLGDSALYLCASSLTPENTEAFFGQGTRLTVV.

This chain links TRBV20-1 with TRBJ2-7, with 10 bases that match TRBD2. J gave up 6 bases and V 8 bases, and 10 bases lay outside the gene matches. CDR1 is DFQATT, CDR2 SNEGSKA, per germline (reference sequence). This CDR3 spans 13 amino acids. The CDR3: CSSGGVGSGEQYF. The CDR3 nucleotides are TGCAGTAGCGGGGGGGTAGGGAGTGGCGAGCAGTACTTC.

This clonotype was seen a few times. This rearrangement joins TRBV5-5 to TRBJ2-1; 10 nucleotides align to TRBD1. With 3 bases clipped from V and 9 bases from J, the junction kept 3 bases outside the gene matches. The CDR3 is made up of 13 amino acids. Germline V CDR1 and CDR2: SGHKS, YYEKEE (reference sequence). The CDR3 is CASSSGTGVEQFF. The CDR3 DNA reads TGTGCCAGCAGCTCTGGGACAGGGGTTGAGCAGTTCTTC.

This clonotype was found a few times. The chain couples TRBV2 to TRBJ2-3, with D perhaps matching TRBD1 (5 bases). The V gene lost 2 bases and the J gene lost 6 bases, with 9 bases spanning the gap. The CDR3 contains 13 residues. CDR1 is SNHLY, CDR2 FYNNEI, per germline. The CDR3 protein is CASSEQGRDTQYF. The CDR3 DNA reads TGTGCCAGCAGTGAACAGGGAAGGGATACGCAGTATTTT.

This clonotype was detected many times. The CDR3 DNA reads TGCAGTGCAGGGACAGAGTACGTATACGAGCAGTACTTC. It specifies CSAGTEYVYEQYF. The V gene is TRBV20-1, the J gene TRBJ2-7, with 7 nucleotides matching TRBD1. The CDR3 covers 13 residues. Germline CDR1 DFQATT, CDR2 SNEGSKA (reference sequence). Trimming removed 6 bases from V and 4 bases from J; junction bases left unmatched: 9.

This chain uses TRBV7-6 with TRBJ2-1; D gene uncertain. The germline V gene encodes CDR1 SGHVS and CDR2 FNYEAQ. V shed 1 base and J shed 7 bases, with 23 bases lying between them. This CDR3 has 18 residues. CDR3 nucleotide sequence: TGTGCCAGCAGCTTAGTTGTTAAAGGGAAGGACCGCCGGAATGAGCAGTTCTTC. Protein sequence: CASSLVVKGKDRRNEQFF. The entire variable domain, with the rest obtained from reference TRBV7-6 and TRBJ2-1, is as follows: GAGVSQSPRYKVTKRGQDVALRCDPISGHVSLYWYRQALGQGPEFLTYFNYEAQQDKSGLPNDRFSAERPEGSISTLTIQRTEQRDSAMYRCASSLVVKGKDRRNEQFFGPGTRLTVL.

This clonotype was picked up many times. The chain combines TRBV20-1 with TRBJ2-2; D is uncertain. V was cut by 0 bases and J by 6 bases, with 14 bases left in between. CDR3 size: 15 residues. CDR1 and CDR2 from the germline V gene are DFQATT and SNEGSKA (reference sequence). The CDR3 region is CSARDAAAPSGELFF. DNA of the CDR3: TGCAGTGCTAGAGACGCGGCGGCACCCTCCGGGGAGCTGTTTTTT.